The table lists the clone carrying this T cell receptor (beta chain) with a few counts. The antigen remains unidentified. This specimen comes from a study of vaccination and CD4 T cells after COVID-19. Sample treatment: approximately 9-day PBMC culture with coronavirus spike peptide pools or control peptides (ViraFEST assay). An Oncomine TCR Beta short-read assay was used to sequence the DNA from cultured CD4+ T cells. MiXCR was run by TCRdb on the PCR reads, yielding one entry per CDR3 protein. The sample carries 4,800 or so distinct CDR3 sequences, around 80% recorded once. The CDR3 covers 15 residues. CDR1 is SGHTA and CDR2 is FQGNSA in the germline V gene. The ends were cut back, 1 base at V and 5 bases at J, with 12 bases in the middle.

The J gene is TRBJ1-5, the V gene TRBV7-2, with D possibly matching TRBD1 (5 bases). Sequenced material: CD4+ T cells from blood, cultured in vitro. The sequence came from a human donor who had recovered from COVID-19. In DNA form, the CDR3 reads TGTGCCAGCAGCTTAGGTGGGGGGGACCATCAGCCCCAGCATTTT. Translated, it gives CASSLGGGDHQPQHF.